The rows below give T cell receptor beta chains drawn from one sample of a study of identical twins. A single record per CDR3 protein comes from TCRdb applying MiXCR to the 5' RACE reads. The sample contains 450,000 to 500,000 distinct CDR3 sequences, 13% to 15% of which appear only once. The data also belong to a second study, concerning yellow fever vaccine responses in identical twins.

Sample: CD4+ T cells sorted from blood. These receptors were taken from a woman younger than 30 in good health. The CDR3 runs from the conserved cysteine through the conserved F or W. Each record gives: CDR3 length, D gene, J gene, V gene, clone size, CDR3 protein, CDR3 DNA. D genes are given only for firm matches. Size is omitted from some rows. Given values are once, few, many or a class for expanded clones.

>19|NA|TRBJ2-2|TRBV6-2/TRBV6-3|NA
CASSYPPGRTWTNTGELFF
TGTGCCAGCAGTTACCCCCCGGGGAGGACCTGGACGAACACCGGGGAGCTGTTTTTT
>16|TRBD1|TRBJ2-7|TRBV20-1|few
CSARTEDREGGYEQYF
TGCAGTGCTAGGACCGAGGACAGGGAAGGTGGCTACGAGCAGTACTTC
>15|NA|TRBJ2-5|TRBV20-1|few
CSAVVYRQEQETQYF
TGCAGTGCTGTCGTTTACCGGCAGGAACAAGAGACCCAGTACTTC
>14|TRBD2|TRBJ2-1|TRBV11-3|NA
CASSLDGTSREQFF
TGTGCCAGCAGCTTAGATGGGACTAGCAGAGAGCAGTTCTTC
>11|NA|TRBJ2-7|TRBV12-3/TRBV12-4|many
CASGLGYEQYF
TGTGCCAGCGGTTTGGGGTACGAGCAGTACTTC
>13|NA|TRBJ2-1|TRBV10-3|many
CAITPDTNNEQFF
TGTGCCATCACCCCGGACACCAACAATGAGCAGTTCTTC
>13|NA|TRBJ2-3|TRBV12-3/TRBV12-4|many
CASSSPGTDTQYF
TGTGCCAGCAGTTCCCCGGGGACAGATACGCAGTATTTT
>16|TRBD2|TRBJ2-1|TRBV7-8|many
CASSSLAGGSYNEQFF
TGTGCCAGCAGCTCATTAGCGGGAGGTTCCTACAATGAGCAGTTCTTC
>14|NA|TRBJ1-5|TRBV6-1|NA
CASSRDITHQPQHF
TGTGCCAGCAGTCGGGACATTACGCATCAGCCCCAGCATTTT
>15|TRBD1|TRBJ1-2|TRBV7-9|many
CASSLTGVPNYGYTF
TGTGCCAGCAGCCTGACAGGGGTCCCTAACTATGGCTACACCTTC
>13|NA|TRBJ2-5|TRBV6-5|NA
CASSFAGLETQYF
TGTGCCAGCAGTTTTGCGGGGCTAGAGACCCAGTACTTC
>17|NA|TRBJ1-6|TRBV9|NA
CASSPEEGGTRFSPLHF
TGTGCCAGCAGCCCAGAAGAGGGGGGGACGCGATTTTCACCCCTCCACTTT
>14|NA|TRBJ2-1|TRBV5-1|few
CASSPDTRGNEQFF
TGCGCCAGCAGCCCGGATACTAGGGGGAATGAGCAGTTCTTC
>16|NA|TRBJ2-2|TRBV9|NA
CASSAGGRLGTGELFF
TGTGCCAGCAGCGCTGGAGGGAGGTTGGGCACCGGGGAGCTGTTTTTT
>15|TRBD1|TRBJ2-2|TRBV7-6|NA
CASSSSPGGSGELFF
TGTGCCAGCAGCTCCAGTCCAGGGGGCAGTGGGGAGCTGTTTTTT
>17|TRBD1|TRBJ2-4|TRBV12-3/TRBV12-4|NA
CASSSLGQAHAKNIQYF
TGTGCCAGCAGCTCCCTAGGACAGGCCCACGCCAAAAACATTCAGTACTTC
>13|NA|TRBJ1-2|TRBV10-3|few
CAISESLGRGYTF
TGTGCCATCAGTGAGTCCCTAGGAAGAGGCTACACCTTC
>14|NA|TRBJ2-7|TRBV6-2/TRBV6-3|NA
CASSSLEPPYEQYF
TGTGCCAGCAGTTCACTAGAACCACCCTACGAGCAGTACTTC
>16|NA|TRBJ2-3|TRBV10-3|NA
CAISELAEGWADTQYF
TGTGCCATCAGTGAGTTGGCAGAGGGTTGGGCAGATACGCAGTATTTT
>15|TRBD1|TRBJ2-2|TRBV10-3|many
CAIRPGQGMTGELFF
TGTGCCATCAGGCCGGGACAGGGGATGACCGGGGAGCTGTTTTTT
>15|TRBD1|TRBJ2-1|TRBV2|few
CASSASGQGHNEQFF
TGTGCCAGCAGTGCCTCGGGACAGGGCCACAATGAGCAGTTCTTC
>15|TRBD1|TRBJ2-1|TRBV12-3/TRBV12-4|many
CASSFKTGVNNEQFF
TGTGCCAGCAGTTTTAAGACAGGGGTCAACAATGAGCAGTTCTTC
>16|NA|TRBJ1-1|TRBV25-1|few
CASSESGGGMNTEAFF
TGTGCCAGCAGTGAATCGGGTGGGGGAATGAACACTGAAGCTTTCTTT
>15|TRBD2|TRBJ2-1|TRBV20-1|NA
CSARDVTSGYNEQFF
TGCAGTGCTAGAGATGTGACTAGCGGCTACAATGAGCAGTTCTTC
>13|NA|TRBJ1-1|TRBV6-1|NA
CASRSTQNTEAFF
TGTGCCAGCAGATCGACACAGAACACTGAAGCTTTCTTT
>16|TRBD1|TRBJ2-7|TRBV7-2|few
CASSSPGTGSPYEQYF
TGTGCCAGCAGCTCCCCTGGGACAGGGTCCCCCTACGAGCAGTACTTC
>12|NA|TRBJ2-2|TRBV24-1|NA
CATVPGVGELFF
TGTGCCACCGTCCCGGGGGTCGGGGAGCTGTTTTTT
>15|TRBD2|TRBJ2-7|TRBV20-1|few
CSARVLAGISYEQYF
TGCAGTGCTAGAGTTCTAGCGGGGATCTCCTACGAGCAGTACTTC
>13|NA|TRBJ1-2|TRBV20-1|NA
CSAPRRQINGYTF
TGCAGTGCCCCTAGGCGTCAGATCAATGGCTACACCTTC
>11|NA|TRBJ1-1|TRBV20-1|few
CSARENTEAFF
TGCAGTGCTAGAGAGAACACTGAAGCTTTCTTT
>17|TRBD2|TRBJ2-5|TRBV7-8|once
CASSPPGLAGGQETQYF
TGTGCCAGCAGCCCACCCGGACTAGCGGGGGGGCAAGAGACCCAGTACTTC
>15|TRBD2|TRBJ2-7|TRBV6-4|once
CASSDSTSGKYEQYF
TGTGCCAGCAGTGACTCGACTAGCGGGAAATACGAGCAGTACTTC
>17|NA|TRBJ2-3|TRBV4-3|few
CASSQEGGGTGTDTQYF
TGCGCCAGCAGCCAAGAAGGTGGCGGAACAGGGACAGATACGCAGTATTTT
>16|TRBD2|TRBJ2-3|TRBV20-1|few
CSARESSGRIPDTQYF
TGCAGTGCTAGAGAGTCTAGCGGGAGAATCCCAGATACGCAGTATTTT
>11|NA|TRBJ1-1|TRBV6-5|NA
CASSRRSEAFF
TGTGCCAGCAGCCGACGGTCTGAAGCTTTCTTT
>15|TRBD2|TRBJ2-1|TRBV4-1|many
CASRPPGLAGVEQFF
TGCGCCAGCAGGCCACCGGGACTAGCGGGAGTTGAGCAGTTCTTC
>14|NA|TRBJ2-5|TRBV11-2|many
CASSSPTGKETQYF
TGTGCCAGCAGCTCGCCGACAGGAAAGGAGACCCAGTACTTC
>16|TRBD1|TRBJ1-1|TRBV11-1|few
CASSTGTANMNTEAFF
TGTGCCAGCAGCACCGGGACAGCCAACATGAACACTGAAGCTTTCTTT
>14|TRBD1|TRBJ2-2|TRBV28|NA
CASWPGQAPGELFF
TGTGCCAGCTGGCCGGGACAGGCCCCCGGGGAGCTGTTTTTT
>14|TRBD1|TRBJ1-1|TRBV6-5|few
CASSYSQGAAEAFF
TGTGCCAGCAGTTACTCACAGGGGGCTGCTGAAGCTTTCTTT
>13|TRBD1|TRBJ2-3|TRBV20-1|NA
CTSGQGSTDAQYF
TGCACCTCCGGACAGGGGAGCACAGATGCGCAGTATTTT
>16|TRBD2|TRBJ2-1|TRBV4-2|few
CASSQVSGSSYNEQFF
TGTGCCAGCAGCCAGGTTAGCGGGAGTTCCTACAATGAGCAGTTCTTC